A single sample is the source of the 15 T cell receptor beta chains below, sequenced in a study of shared clonotypes between healthy human individuals. Profiling relied on immunoSEQ multiplex PCR, and the TCRdb table lists in-frame clones only, not all of them. The sample has 2 million to 2.5 million clones, approximately 96% seen once. Material for sequencing was naive CD4+ T cells sorted from blood. The sample's subset: CD45RA+ positively selected. These receptor sequences come from a man aged 18 to 30 in good health.

Note on this clone: Other DNA sequences in this sample translate to the same CDR3. This chain uses TRBV10-3 with TRBJ1-5; 7 bases are a match to TRBD1. Trimming took 5 bases from V and 4 from J; bases not matched to a gene: 5. This CDR3 has 14 amino acids. The germline V gene has CDR1 ENHRY and CDR2 SYGVKD. CDR3 bases: TGTGCCATCAGTAGAACAGGGGAGAATCAGCCCCAGCATTTT. Its protein product is CAISRTGENQPQHF.

V gene TRBV4-1 combines with J gene TRBJ2-5, with a tentative D call TRBD2 (5 bases). Between the trimmed V and J ends, which lost 8 bases and 1 base, there was a span of 11 bases. CDR1 MGHRA and CDR2 YSYEKL come from the germline V gene. The CDR3 extends over 13 amino acids. The DNA of the CDR3 is TGCGCCAGCGGTGGAGGAGCCCAAGAGACCCAGTACTTC. Its translation: CASGGGAQETQYF.

This clone was detected only once. The CDR3 is CASSKDRIPDTQYF. The DNA of the CDR3 is TGCGCCAGCTCCAAGGACAGGATCCCAGATACGCAGTATTTT. V usage is TRBV5-1 and J usage is TRBJ2-3; TRBD1 matches at 7 bases. This CDR3 has 14 residues. V was pared by 7 bases and J by 4 bases, with 9 bases of the junction left unmatched. CDR1 and CDR2 (germline): SGHRS, YFSETQ.

The genes are TRBV28 and TRBJ2-7; D call uncertain. This CDR3 spans 13 amino acids. Trimming stripped 5 bases from V and 4 bases from J, with 12 bases between. Germline V gene lookup returns CDR1 MDHEN and CDR2 SYDVKM. The DNA of the CDR3 is TGTGCCAGCAGTACGGGTTCGCTTTACGAGCAGTACTTC. Translated, it gives CASSTGSLYEQYF.

Points on this clone: Other DNA sequences within the sample encode an identical CDR3. This chain connects TRBV5-1 to TRBJ2-7; D might be TRBD2 (5 bases). Trimming shortened V by 0 bases and J by 7 bases, and 8 bases separated the two germline ends. This CDR3 region has 12 residues. The V gene's germline CDR1 is SGHRS and CDR2 YFSETQ. This CDR3 is CASSLDRGEQYF. Here the CDR3 DNA reads TGCGCCAGCAGCTTGGATCGAGGGGAGCAGTACTTC.

The CDR3 sequence is CASSPLGEGGYTF. In DNA, the CDR3 is TGTGCCAGCAGCCCCCTTGGGGAGGGTGGCTACACCTTC. This chain connects TRBV6-5 to TRBJ1-2; D not resolved. Deletions cut 6 bases from V and 7 bases from J, with 15 bases between. In germline, CDR1 is MNHEY, CDR2 SVGAGI. The CDR3 covers 13 residues.

The chain recombines TRBV30 with TRBJ1-4; a weak D match, TRBD1 (6 bases). V lost 0 bases to trimming and J lost 6 bases, with 8 bases between them. The CDR3 extends over 13 amino acids. Germline loops: CDR1 GTSNPN, CDR2 SVGIG (reference sequence). Written as DNA, the CDR3 is TGTGCCTGGAGTGTTACAGGGTATGAAAAACTGTTTTTT. This codes for CAWSVTGYEKLFF.

The chain uses TRBV18 and TRBJ2-5; D is perhaps TRBD1 (5 bases). From germline, CDR1 is KGHSH and CDR2 LQKENI. The ends were cut back, 6 bases at V and 2 bases at J, with 10 bases in the middle. This CDR3 is built from 13 residues. The CDR3 DNA follows: TGTGCCAGCTCCAACCAGGGTCAAGAGACCCAGTACTTC. Its protein is CASSNQGQETQYF.

This clone came up once. This chain links TRBV7-2 with TRBJ2-7, with a tentative D call TRBD2 (5 bases). This CDR3 spans 17 amino acids. Trimming took off 6 bases at V and 3 bases at J, with 24 bases between the two ends. Germline V gives CDR1 SGHTA, CDR2 FQGNSA. This chain's CDR3 is CASSSHVQASTFYEQYF. The CDR3, as DNA: TGTGCCAGCAGTTCCCACGTGCAGGCTAGCACTTTCTACGAGCAGTACTTC.

About this clone itself: The same CDR3 can be traced to other DNA sequences in this sample. The chain combines TRBV5-1 with TRBJ2-5; D call uncertain. Germline V gives CDR1 SGHRS, CDR2 YFSETQ. V was shortened by 2 bases and J by 0 bases, with 5 bases between the two germline ends. The CDR3 has 13 amino acids. CDR3 loop: CASSFYNQETQYF. In DNA form, the CDR3 reads TGCGCCAGCAGCTTCTATAACCAAGAGACCCAGTACTTC.

The rearrangement links TRBV12-1 to TRBJ2-7; the table gives TRBD2 as D, unverified against the DNA. TRBV12-1 has pseudogene status. This CDR3 is built from 18 residues. The CDR3 nucleotides read TGTGCCAGCAGCTTTAGACTAGCGGGCCCCCCGAGCTCCTACGAGCAGTACTTC. This encodes CASSFRLAGPPSSYEQYF.

The chain combines TRBV6-5 with TRBJ1-1; perhaps TRBD1 as D (5 bases). CDR3 length equals 14 residues. The V end lost 0 bases, the J end lost 11 bases, and 16 bases lay between the germline ends. Germline V gene data show CDR1 as MNHEY and CDR2 as SVGAGI. CDR3 bases: TGTGCCAGCAGTTACTCGAGGGCAGGGCTGACGGCTTTCTTT. Amino acids: CASSYSRAGLTAFF.

This rearrangement joins TRBV11-2 to TRBJ2-3; D not resolved. Germline V gene sequence: CDR1 SGHAT, CDR2 FQNNGV. Trimming shortened V by 3 bases and J by 4 bases, and 5 bases separated the two germline ends. The CDR3 loop spans 12 amino acids. CDR3 in DNA: TGTGCCAGCAGCTTTGTCCCAGATACGCAGTATTTT. It codes for CASSFVPDTQYF.

The chain employs TRBV2 and TRBJ1-3, with TRBD1 matching 8 bases. CDR1 is SNHLY and CDR2 is FYNNEI in the germline V gene. This CDR3 is built from 15 residues. V lost 4 bases, J lost 4 bases, and 6 bases stayed unmatched. The chain's CDR3 is CASSAQGARGNTIYF. The CDR3 DNA follows: TGTGCCAGCAGTGCCCAGGGGGCCCGGGGAAACACCATATATTTT.

Concerning this clone: Different DNA sequences within this sample yield the same CDR3. CDR3 sequence reads: CASSLEGGKETQYF. CDR3 nucleotide sequence: TGCGCCAGCAGCTTGGAAGGGGGCAAAGAGACCCAGTACTTC. The chain combines TRBV5-1 with TRBJ2-5; 7 bases line up with TRBD1. Germline V gene lookup returns CDR1 SGHRS and CDR2 YFSETQ. The V segment lost 0 bases and the J segment 3 bases; nucleotides outside the gene matches: 2. The CDR3 consists of 14 residues.